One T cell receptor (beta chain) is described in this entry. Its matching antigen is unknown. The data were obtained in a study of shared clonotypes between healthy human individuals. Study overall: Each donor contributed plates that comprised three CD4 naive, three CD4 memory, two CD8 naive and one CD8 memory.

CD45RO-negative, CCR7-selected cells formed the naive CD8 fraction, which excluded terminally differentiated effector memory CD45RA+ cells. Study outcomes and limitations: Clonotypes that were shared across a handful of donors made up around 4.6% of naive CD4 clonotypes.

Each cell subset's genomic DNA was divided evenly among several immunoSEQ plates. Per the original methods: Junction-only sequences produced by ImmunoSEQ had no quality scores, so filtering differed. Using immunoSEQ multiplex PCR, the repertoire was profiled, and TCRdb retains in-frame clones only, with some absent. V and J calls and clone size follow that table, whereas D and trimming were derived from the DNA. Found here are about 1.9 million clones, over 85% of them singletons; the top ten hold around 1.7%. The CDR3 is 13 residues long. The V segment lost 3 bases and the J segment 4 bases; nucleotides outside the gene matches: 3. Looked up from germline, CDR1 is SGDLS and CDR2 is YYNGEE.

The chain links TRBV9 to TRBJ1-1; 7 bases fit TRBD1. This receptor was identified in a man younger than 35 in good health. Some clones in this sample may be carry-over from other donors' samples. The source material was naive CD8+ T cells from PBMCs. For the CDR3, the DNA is TGTGCCAGCAGCGACACAGGGGTCACTGAAGCTTTCTTT. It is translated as CASSDTGVTEAFF.